The present TCR beta chain was sequenced within a study of human T cells and chemical hapten exposure. Study in general: Patients' scalps got diphenylcyclopropenone weekly throughout the roughly 23-week study.

As handled by the study authors: Per-sample TCR counts ranged from roughly 23,224 to 750,000, median 95,638. TCRdb ran MiXCR on the RACE reads and lists one entry per CDR3 protein. The V and J calls reflect TCRdb's pipeline rather than the authors' work. Here the sample spans over 35,000 distinct CDR3 sequences, about 10% being singletons. CDR1 and CDR2 from the germline V gene are SGHRS and YFSETQ. V dropped 1 base and J dropped 11; count of bases not matched to a gene: 17. This CDR3 has 16 residues. Specified time point: pre-sensitization, week 0. Treatment indicated: therapeutic diphenylcyclopropenone sensitization with weekly scalp DPC.

The chain uses TRBV5-1 and TRBJ1-1; the match to TRBD1 covers 7 bases. This receptor was identified in a man aged 25-45 years with alopecia areata. Some clones in this sample may be carry-over from other donors' samples. The specimen comprised whole blood, sampled in connection with sensitization to the hapten diphenylcyclopropenone (DPC). The CDR3 here is CASSLKSRGSPRGAFF. CDR3 sequence (DNA): TGCGCCAGCAGCTTGAAGTCCAGGGGGTCTCCTCGAGGGGCTTTCTTT. Filled out from reference TRBV5-1 and TRBJ1-1, the complete variable domain reads KAGVTQTPRYLIKTRGQQVTLSCSPISGHRSVSWYQQTPGQGLQFLFEYFSETQRNKGNFPGRFSGRQFSNSRSEMNVSTLELGDSALYLCASSLKSRGSPRGAFFGQGTRLTVV.